The clone carrying this T cell receptor (beta chain) was seen ten or more times. The data belong to a study of T cells in Graves' hyperthyroidism and ophthalmopathy. The CDR3 consists of 15 residues. V was trimmed by 4 bases and J by 6 bases, leaving 18 bases between them. The germline V gene has CDR1 SGHAT and CDR2 FQNNGV. RNA transcripts were the template for amplifying TCR beta CDR3 regions. The HTBI primer set drove a first-round RT-PCR of the TCR CDR3. TCRdb ran MiXCR on the multiplex PCR reads and lists one entry per CDR3 protein. The profile shows some 200,000 distinct CDR3 sequences, under 20% of them singletons.

This TCR was sampled from a man aged 45-65 years with Graves' hyperthyroidism. The V and J genes are TRBV11-2 and TRBJ1-1, with TRBD1 as a possible D gene (5 bases). The sequenced sample was blood. The CDR3 is CASSSVRRRGAEAFF. The CDR3, as DNA: TGTGCCAGCAGCTCGGTACGACGGCGAGGGGCTGAAGCTTTCTTT.